The entry below gives a single T cell receptor (beta chain) sequence along with its context. What it binds is not known. The CDR3 is 14 amino acids. Per the germline V gene, CDR1 is MNHNS and CDR2 is SASEGT. V lost 1 base to trimming and J lost 9 bases; unmatched junction nucleotides: 8. The data were produced by immunoSEQ multiplex PCR, yet TCRdb's version contains in-frame clones alone and is incomplete. The profile shows some 120,000 clones, over 85% of them singletons. This sample is drawn from a study of T cell responses to AZD1222 COVID-19 vaccine. Whole-study context: Pooled samples include second doses given at about 4 or 12 weeks.

Overall study results and limits: Of spike-specific TCRs, nearly half reportedly target regions left unmutated in variants. Elevations in Spike-specific TCR breadth and depth followed administration of two AZD1222 doses.

J is TRBJ2-7 and V is TRBV6-1; TRBD2 agrees at 8 bases. This specimen consisted of peripheral blood, obtained on day 0 of AZD1222 vaccination. The source of this sequence is an adult in good health. CDR3: CASSEGGTSFRQYF. The CDR3, as DNA: TGTGCCAGCAGTGAAGGGGGGACTAGTTTTAGGCAGTACTTC.